This TCR beta chain was retrieved from a study of T cells expressing NK-cell markers. General study results and limits: Clones of NKG2C+ T cells that had expanded were of unclear HCMV specificity. As a fraction of CD8+ T cells, dominant NKG2C+ clonotypes reached about 1.0-7.0% in over 5 donors.

The germline V gene has CDR1 MGHDK and CDR2 SYGVNS. The CDR3 length is 16 residues. In regard to this clonotype: The antigen is undetermined.

After re-calling the 5' RACE reads, TCRdb lists one entry per CDR3 protein, DNA absent. The listing contains 500,000 or so distinct CDR3 sequences. This clonotype was obtained from a young man in good health. The chain links TRBV25-1 to TRBJ2-2; TCRdb reports TRBD1, a call that lacks DNA to check it against. The specimen sequenced was blood T cells: a sorted CD56 or NKG2C T cell subset, CD4+ or CD8+ T cells, or bulk PBMC T cells (not recorded which). CDR3 residues: CASSELGQGATGELFF.